The 19 T cell receptor beta chains reported below all come from one sample, sequenced in a study of T-cell memory formation after mild COVID-19. Using its own MiXCR run on the 5' RACE reads, TCRdb lists one record per CDR3 protein. This table holds about 160,000 distinct CDR3 sequences, about 28% found once. The sequenced material came from PBMCs or a T cell subset sorted from them (not recorded which). Source of these receptors: an adult woman who had mild COVID-19 (a few samples of this study predate the infection). Cell type and time point are not known.

This clonotype has only a few counts. The chain recombines TRBV27 with TRBJ2-7, with a tentative D call TRBD1 (5 bases). This CDR3 is built from 12 residues. Germline loops: CDR1 MNHEY, CDR2 SMNVEV (reference sequence). V shed 4 bases and J shed 3 bases, with 7 bases lying between them. The CDR3 DNA reads as TGTGCCAGCAGTTCTCAGGGCTACGAGCAGTACTTC. It yields the protein CASSSQGYEQYF.

This chain uses TRBV5-1 with TRBJ2-7; 7 bases line up with TRBD2. This CDR3 has 15 amino acids. Germline V gives CDR1 SGHRS, CDR2 YFSETQ. Trimming removed 4 bases from V and 2 bases from J; junction bases left unmatched: 9. The CDR3 DNA reads TGCGCCAGCAGCCGGGAGGAGGGTGGGGCCTACGAGCAGTACTTC. This encodes CASSREEGGAYEQYF.

This chain joins TRBV7-2 and TRBJ1-2; tentatively, D is TRBD1 (5 bases). The CDR3 totals 19 residues. The germline V and J ends were trimmed by 7 bases and 5 bases, with 32 bases remaining between them. Germline V gene sequence: CDR1 SGHTA, CDR2 FQGNSA. CDR3 in DNA: TGTGCCAGCACCGGGGGAAAGGGCGCAGATTATTTGGTGGGGTATGGCTACACCTTC. Translated: CASTGGKGADYLVGYGYTF.

In its sample, this clonotype was seen many times. The gene calls are TRBV29-1 and TRBJ2-6, with D maybe TRBD1 (6 bases). Trimming shortened V by 2 bases and J by 0 bases, and 11 bases separated the two germline ends. Germline CDR1 is SQVTM and CDR2 is ANQGSEA. This CDR3 is built from 16 residues. The CDR3 nucleotides read TGCAGCGTTGAACGGGACACCGACTCTGGGGCCAACGTCCTGACTTTC. It specifies CSVERDTDSGANVLTF.

This clonotype was detected a few times. This chain links TRBV5-1 with TRBJ1-1, with D hard to call. This CDR3 has 14 residues. Germline CDR1 SGHRS, CDR2 YFSETQ. Trimming took 4 bases from V and 1 from J, leaving 11 bases between them. The CDR3 DNA sequence: TGCGCCAGCAGCACTGGTTGGGGGAACACTGAAGCTTTCTTT. It yields the protein CASSTGWGNTEAFF.

The chain combines TRBV5-1 with TRBJ2-2; either TRBD1 or TRBD2 may fit D (5 bases each). Germline CDR1 is SGHRS and CDR2 is YFSETQ. This CDR3 contains 16 residues. The germline V and J ends were trimmed by 3 bases and 0 bases, with 12 bases remaining between them. The CDR3 DNA is TGCGCCAGCAGCTGGGGACGGCCCGCGAACACCGGGGAGCTGTTTTTT. Translated: CASSWGRPANTGELFF.

The genes are TRBV5-1 and TRBJ1-2; D is unclear. Germline-derived CDR1 and CDR2 are SGHRS and YFSETQ. Trimming left V 6 bases short and J 0 bases short, with 9 bases between. The CDR3 spans 13 residues. The CDR3 coding sequence is TGCGCCAGCACCGGCAGGACTAACTATGGCTACACCTTC. It specifies CASTGRTNYGYTF.

The V gene is TRBV30, the J gene TRBJ2-3; 10 nucleotides align to TRBD2. This CDR3 region has 14 residues. CDR1 GTSNPN and CDR2 SVGIG come from the germline V gene (reference sequence). V lost 1 base, J lost 8 bases, and 6 bases stayed unmatched. CDR3 loop: CAWSDRLAGVTQYF. The CDR3 nucleotides read TGTGCCTGGAGTGATCGCCTAGCGGGAGTTACGCAGTATTTT.

This clonotype was found a few times. The V call is TRBV3-1, the J call TRBJ1-3; no definite D call. Germline values: CDR1 LGHDT, CDR2 YNNKEL (reference sequence). V was cut by 2 bases and J by 3 bases, with 11 bases left in between. The CDR3 is 15 residues long. CDR3 nucleotides: TGTGCCAGCAGCCAACGGACGTCGGGTGGAAACACCATATATTTT. It specifies CASSQRTSGGNTIYF.

This clonotype was seen more than once but under ten times. The chain links TRBV3-1 to TRBJ2-5, with D possibly being TRBD1 (5 bases). The CDR3 is made up of 14 amino acids. From germline, CDR1 is LGHDT and CDR2 YNNKEL (reference sequence). Trimming left V 3 bases short and J 10 bases short, with 18 bases between. In DNA, the CDR3 is TGTGCCAGCAGCCATCGGTGGGGCGAGTGGGGCCAGTACTTC. This encodes CASSHRWGEWGQYF.

This chain links TRBV3-1 with TRBJ1-2; D unclear. Looked up from germline, CDR1 is LGHDT and CDR2 is YNNKEL (reference sequence). The CDR3 consists of 12 residues. Trimming removed 10 bases from V and 6 bases from J, with 15 bases in between. This CDR3 is CATHSGGNGYTF. The DNA for the CDR3 is TGTGCCACCCATTCTGGAGGGAATGGCTACACCTTC.

This clonotype was seen a handful of times. V and J are TRBV13 and TRBJ2-5; 9 bases match TRBD2. J gave up 4 bases and V 5 bases, and 14 bases lay outside the gene matches. CDR1 and CDR2 from the germline V gene are PRHDT and FYEKMQ (reference sequence). The CDR3 sequence is 17 residues long. The CDR3 DNA reads TGTGCCAGCAGCCAGGAAGCTAGCGGGATTAGTGGAGAGACCCAGTACTTC. Its protein product is CASSQEASGISGETQYF. Filled out from reference TRBV13 and TRBJ2-5, the complete variable domain reads AAGVIQSPRHLIKEKRETATLKCYPIPRHDTVYWYQQGPGQDPQFLISFYEKMQSDKGSIPDRFSAQQFSDYHSELNMSSLELGDSALYFCASSQEASGISGETQYFGPGTRLLVL.

This clonotype came up a few times. The V and J genes are TRBV12-3 or TRBV12-4 and TRBJ2-5; the match to TRBD2 covers 7 bases. The V gene end was trimmed by 5 bases and the J gene end by 5 bases; junction bases not matched to a gene: 14. CDR3 size: 16 residues. The DNA for the CDR3 is TGTGCCAGCAGTAAGACGACTAGCTTGGTTGTCGAGACCCAGTACTTC. This codes for CASSKTTSLVVETQYF.

J is TRBJ2-2 and V is TRBV5-8; 7 bases are a match to TRBD1. The V gene's germline CDR1 is SGHTS and CDR2 YDEGEE. Trimming removed 2 bases from V and 5 bases from J; junction bases left unmatched: 6. This CDR3 has 15 amino acids. The CDR3 loop is CASSFKGQITGELFF. The DNA for the CDR3 is TGTGCCAGCAGCTTCAAGGGACAGATTACCGGGGAGCTGTTTTTT. Filled out from reference TRBV5-8 and TRBJ2-2, the complete variable domain reads EAGVTQSPTHLIKTRGQQATLRCSPISGHTSVYWYQQALGLGLQFLLWYDEGEERNRGNFPPRFSGRQFPNYSSELNVNALELEDSALYLCASSFKGQITGELFFGEGSRLTVL.

The chain couples TRBV12-3 or TRBV12-4 to TRBJ1-5; 9 bases map to TRBD1. This CDR3 is built from 15 residues. V dropped 3 bases and J dropped 6; count of bases not matched to a gene: 6. The CDR3 nucleotides are TGTGCCAGCAGTTTTACGGGACAGGGCAGTCAGCCCCAGCATTTT. Its translation is CASSFTGQGSQPQHF.

The V and J genes are TRBV27 and TRBJ2-3, with D possibly matching TRBD2 (5 bases). V was pared by 0 bases and J by 8 bases, with 9 bases between. The V gene's germline CDR1 is MNHEY and CDR2 SMNVEV (reference sequence). There are 13 residues in the CDR3. The CDR3 coding sequence is TGTGCCAGCAGTTTATCGGCGGGCGGTACGCAGTATTTT. It is translated as CASSLSAGGTQYF.

This clonotype was detected only a few times. This chain joins TRBV7-9 and TRBJ2-1, with 9 nucleotides matching TRBD2. The V and J ends lost 8 bases and 4 bases, in that order; junction bases with no gene match: 3. The germline CDR1 and CDR2 sequences are SEHNR and FQNEAQ (reference sequence). The CDR3 is 13 residues long. Here the CDR3 reads CASLSGSYNEQFF. In nucleotides, the CDR3 is TGTGCCAGCCTTAGCGGGAGTTACAATGAGCAGTTCTTC.

This clonotype turned up a few times. The germline gene is not matched at one end of the junction; a read error may be the cause. This chain connects TRBV7-7 to TRBJ2-7; a possible D gene is TRBD2 (5 bases). CDR3 length equals 16 residues. CDR1 SSHAT and CDR2 FNYEAQ come from the germline V gene (reference sequence). The CDR3 bases are TGTGCTAGCAGCTTAGAACTCTCCGGACTCTCCTACGAGCAGTACTTC. Translating gives CASSLELSGLSYEQYF.

The chain carries TRBV7-2 and TRBJ2-5, with 14 bases aligning to TRBD2. The CDR3 is made up of 16 amino acids. From germline, CDR1 is SGHTA and CDR2 FQGNSA. V lost 5 bases, J lost 5 bases, and 7 bases stayed unmatched. DNA of the CDR3: TGTGCCAGCAGCGAGACTAGCGGGGGGGTAGAGGAGACCCAGTACTTC. Translated, it gives CASSETSGGVEETQYF.